The 8 T cell receptor beta chains presented below share a single source sample, sequenced in a study of graft-versus-host responses after intestinal transplantation. Profiling relied on immunoSEQ multiplex PCR, and the TCRdb table lists in-frame clones only, not all of them. This repertoire shows roughly 90,000 clones, roughly nine tenths found once; its top ten account for more than 0.25%. The antigens of these receptors remain unknown. Sequencing used unstimulated CD4+ T cells sorted from spleen or lymph node cells, obtained before transplant. The origin of the receptors is a human donor who was the organ donor for an intestinal transplant.

The chain combines TRBV28 with TRBJ2-7; tentatively, D is TRBD2 (5 bases). The V gene lost 4 bases and the J gene lost 0 bases, with 13 bases spanning the gap. Germline lookup yields CDR1 MDHEN and CDR2 SYDVKM. The CDR3 is 15 residues long. The CDR3: CASSSGSHHSYEQYF. CDR3 nucleotide sequence: TGTGCCAGCAGTTCGGGGAGCCACCACTCCTACGAGCAGTACTTC. The whole variable domain, remainder taken from reference TRBV28 and TRBJ2-7, is DVKVTQSSRYLVKRTGEKVFLECVQDMDHENMFWYRQDPGLGLRLIYFSYDVKMKEKGDIPEGYSVSREKKERFSLILESASTNQTSMYLCASSSGSHHSYEQYFGPGTRLTVT.

The chain recombines TRBV7-2 with TRBJ2-1; 9 nucleotides align to TRBD2. The V gene end was trimmed by 2 bases and the J gene end by 2 bases; junction bases not matched to a gene: 4. The CDR3 spans 16 residues. The germline gives CDR1 SGHTA, CDR2 FQGNSA. As DNA, the CDR3 is TGTGCCAGCAGCTTACTAGCGGGGATTGCCTACAATGAGCAGTTCTTC. This codes for CASSLLAGIAYNEQFF.

The chain links TRBV7-8 to TRBJ2-3; 10 bases line up with TRBD2. CDR3 length equals 15 residues. V was pared by 4 bases and J by 5 bases, with 6 bases of the junction left unmatched. The germline CDR1 and CDR2 sequences are SGHVS and FQNEAQ. CDR3 in amino acids: CASSSTSGIRDTQYF. Here the CDR3 DNA reads TGTGCCAGCAGCTCCACTAGCGGGATAAGAGATACGCAGTATTTT. The complete variable domain, with remaining parts taken from reference TRBV7-8 and TRBJ2-3, reads GAGVSQSPRYKVAKRGQDVALRCDPISGHVSLFWYQQALGQGPEFLTYFQNEAQLDKSGLPSDRFFAERPEGSVSTLKIQRTQQEDSAVYLCASSSTSGIRDTQYFGPGTRLTVL.

The chain carries TRBV27 and TRBJ2-7; a weak D match, TRBD2 (6 bases). The V gene's germline CDR1 is MNHEY and CDR2 SMNVEV (reference sequence). The CDR3 sequence is 14 residues long. With 10 bases removed from V and 3 bases from J, the gap between germline ends came to 19 bases. The CDR3 DNA reads as TGTGCCAACCCTAGCGAGCCGAGGGGCTACGAGCAGTACTTC. Translating gives CANPSEPRGYEQYF.

The genes are TRBV2 and TRBJ2-6; 11 bases are shared with TRBD2. V lost 4 bases, J lost 2 bases, and 4 bases stayed unmatched. The CDR3 runs to 17 residues. The germline V gene has CDR1 SNHLY and CDR2 FYNNEI. The CDR3 loop is CASSVSGGVPGANVLTF. CDR3 sequence (DNA): TGTGCCAGCAGTGTTAGCGGGGGGGTCCCTGGGGCCAACGTCCTGACTTTC. Combining the CDR3 with reference TRBV2 and TRBJ2-6 gives the whole variable domain EPEVTQTPSHQVTQMGQEVILRCVPISNHLYFYWYRQILGQKVEFLVSFYNNEISEKSEIFDDQFSVERPDGSNFTLKIRSTKLEDSAMYFCASSVSGGVPGANVLTFGAGSRLTVL.

This sequence joins TRBV19 and TRBJ2-7; TRBD2 matches at 8 bases. In germline, CDR1 is LNHDA, CDR2 SQIVND (reference sequence). The CDR3 consists of 16 residues. Unmatched junction bases numbered 8, after V lost 1 base and J lost 3 bases. This chain's CDR3 is CASSIALAGYDYEQYF. The CDR3 DNA is TGTGCCAGTAGTATAGCCTTAGCGGGATACGACTACGAGCAGTACTTC.

This clone came up once. The chain joins TRBV7-2 to TRBJ1-4; D possibly corresponds to TRBD1 (5 bases). The germline V gene has CDR1 SGHTA and CDR2 FQGNSA. V gave up 0 bases and J gave up 14 bases, with 13 bases separating them. The CDR3 has 13 amino acids. CDR3 DNA sequence: TGTGCCAGCAGCTTAGCCGGGGGGGTAGGGCTGTTTTTT. This encodes CASSLAGGVGLFF. The whole variable domain, remainder taken from reference TRBV7-2 and TRBJ1-4, is GAGVSQSPSNKVTEKGKDVELRCDPISGHTALYWYRQSLGQGLEFLIYFQGNSAPDKSGLPSDRFSAERTGGSVSTLTIQRTQQEDSAVYLCASSLAGGVGLFFGSGTQLSVL.

V and J are TRBV2 and TRBJ2-1; D is perhaps TRBD2 (6 bases). CDR3 length: 13 residues. The V gene's germline CDR1 is SNHLY and CDR2 FYNNEI. Trimming stripped 6 bases from V and 7 bases from J, with 13 bases between. As DNA, the CDR3 is TGTGCCAGCAGCGAGACTAGGAATAATGAGCAGTTCTTC. Protein product: CASSETRNNEQFF.